This T cell receptor (beta chain) comes out of a study of T-cell memory formation after mild COVID-19. Study as a whole: TCR clusters were mostly donor specific.

TCRdb re-derived calls from the 5' RACE reads in MiXCR, one entry per CDR3 protein. The profile covers over 250,000 distinct CDR3 sequences, with roughly 15% appearing a single time and about a fifth taken by the ten largest. On this clonotype itself: Its matching antigen is unknown.

Germline V gives CDR1 ENHRY, CDR2 SYGVKD. This CDR3 has 14 residues. Trimming removed 4 bases at V and 7 bases at J, with 14 bases between. Study-wide points: Among clones contracting day 15 to 85, CD4/CD8 was balanced, whereas later expanders leaned CD4+. That cross-reactive memory joined was suggested by some responding clones appearing in pre-infection memory. Contracting clones localized mainly to CM and EM when CD4+ and mainly to EMRA when CD8+.

The V call is TRBV10-3, the J call TRBJ2-1, with no clear D. This clonotype originated in a man younger than 35 who had mild COVID-19 (a few samples of this study predate the infection). Cell type and time point are not known. Specimen: PBMCs or a T cell subset sorted from them (not recorded which). The CDR3 reads CAISVGGSRNEQFF. CDR3 nucleotides: TGTGCCATCAGTGTTGGTGGTTCAAGGAATGAGCAGTTCTTC.